These 22 T cell receptor beta chains originate from one sample sequenced in a study of regulatory T cells in long-lasting Graves disease. As for time point: newly diagnosed GD, antithyroid drugs for less than 3 months. TCR sequences were obtained from RNA taken from PBMCs. The authors built TCR beta libraries using iRepertoire HTBI primers and Arm-PCR of CDR3 regions. TCRdb redid the calling of the multiplex PCR reads with MiXCR, one entry per CDR3 protein. The sample records about 440,000 distinct CDR3 sequences, about 16% being singletons. These data also featured in a second study, about T cells in Graves' hyperthyroidism and ophthalmopathy.

The sequences come from peripheral blood mononuclear cells (PBMCs), collected at new diagnosis, from a patient treated with antithyroid drugs. The receptor set was obtained from a woman aged 25 to 39 with Graves disease.

This clonotype was recorded at least ten times. The rearrangement links TRBV27 to TRBJ2-7; TRBD2 matches 9 bases. Trimming took 6 bases from V and 3 from J; bases not matched to a gene: 3. Germline V CDR1 and CDR2: MNHEY, SMNVEV (reference sequence). There are 13 residues in the CDR3. The CDR3 coding sequence is TGTGCCAGCAGCCGGCGGGAGGGCTACGAGCAGTACTTC. Translating gives CASSRREGYEQYF.

This clonotype was seen at least ten times. The gene calls are TRBV5-1 and TRBJ2-7; D uncertain. This CDR3 comprises 15 residues. Between the trimmed V and J ends, which lost 0 bases and 1 base, there was a span of 11 bases. Germline values: CDR1 SGHRS, CDR2 YFSETQ. The chain's CDR3 is CASSLEVGRSYEQYF. The DNA of the CDR3 is TGCGCCAGCAGCTTGGAGGTAGGTCGGTCCTACGAGCAGTACTTC.

This clonotype came up a few times. The J gene is TRBJ2-7, the V gene TRBV4-3; D gene unclear. Deletions cut 0 bases from V and 4 bases from J, with 13 bases between. The germline V gene has CDR1 LGHNA and CDR2 YSLEER. The CDR3 is 15 amino acids. The CDR3 loop reads CASSQEWSRIYEQYF. The CDR3 coding sequence is TGCGCCAGCAGCCAAGAATGGAGCAGAATTTACGAGCAGTACTTC.

This clonotype occurred many times. The chain links TRBV6-5 to TRBJ1-1; D is unclear. This CDR3 has 12 residues. Looked up from germline, CDR1 is MNHEY and CDR2 is SVGAGI. The V end lost 4 bases, the J end lost 7 bases, and 10 bases lay between the germline ends. The CDR3 sequence: CASSSRLFEAFF. As DNA, the CDR3 is TGTGCCAGCAGTTCTAGACTCTTTGAAGCTTTCTTT.

This clonotype was seen more than once but under ten times. The V gene is TRBV7-9, the J gene TRBJ2-4, with D possibly being TRBD2 (6 bases). V gave up 2 bases and J gave up 0 bases, with 14 bases separating them. The germline CDR1 and CDR2 sequences are SEHNR and FQNEAQ (reference sequence). This CDR3 spans 17 amino acids. The CDR3 nucleotides read TGTGCCAGCAGCTTAAGTCGGGAGATTCTAGCCAAAAACATTCAGTACTTC. Amino acids: CASSLSREILAKNIQYF.

This clonotype was seen a few times. The CDR3 DNA sequence: TGTGCCAGCAGCCCCGGAACTGGCGGAGTTCAGCAGTACTTC. Its protein is CASSPGTGGVQQYF. The V call is TRBV7-9, the J call TRBJ2-7; D is undetermined. The ends were cut back, 5 bases at V and 8 bases at J, with 19 bases in the middle. CDR1 is SEHNR, CDR2 FQNEAQ, per germline (reference sequence). The CDR3 is made up of 14 amino acids.

This clonotype occurred many times. J is TRBJ2-3 and V is TRBV11-2; 7 bases align to TRBD2. This CDR3 has 16 amino acids. V gave up 7 bases and J gave up 4 bases; unmatched junction bases: 14. Germline V lookup: CDR1 SGHAT, CDR2 FQNNGV. Here the CDR3 reads CASTVAGSALADTQYF. The CDR3 region has the DNA TGTGCCAGCACCGTAGCGGGCTCTGCGCTCGCAGATACGCAGTATTTT.

This clonotype was seen repeatedly, ten times or more. The chain carries TRBV20-1 and TRBJ2-5; no reliable D call. The V end lost 3 bases, the J end lost 4 bases, and 18 bases lay between the germline ends. The CDR3 length is 15 residues. In germline, CDR1 is DFQATT, CDR2 SNEGSKA (reference sequence). The CDR3 here is CSASVGWGGGETQYF. The DNA for the CDR3 is TGCAGTGCTAGTGTGGGTTGGGGTGGCGGAGAGACCCAGTACTTC.

The chain carries TRBV7-2 and TRBJ2-3; a possible D gene is TRBD2 (6 bases). This CDR3 has 14 amino acids. Germline loops: CDR1 SGHTA, CDR2 FQGNSA. V dropped 3 bases and J dropped 4 bases, with 11 bases sitting between them. CDR3 loop: CASSFPAGSDTQYF. In nucleotides, the CDR3 is TGTGCCAGCAGCTTCCCAGCGGGTTCAGATACGCAGTATTTT.

This chain uses TRBV9 with TRBJ1-6; tentatively, D is TRBD1 (6 bases). CDR1 is SGDLS and CDR2 is YYNGEE in the germline V gene. Trimming removed 6 bases from V and 8 bases from J, with 12 bases in between. This CDR3 spans 13 amino acids. The CDR3 DNA sequence: TGTGCCAGCACGGAGGACAGTTATTCACCCCTCCACTTT. Protein: CASTEDSYSPLHF.

Ten or more counts support this clonotype. The rearrangement joins TRBV12-3 or TRBV12-4 to TRBJ1-3, with D unclear. The CDR3 sequence is 13 residues long. V was trimmed by 5 bases and J by 4 bases, leaving 9 bases between them. CDR3 DNA: TGTGCCAGCAGTCTCTTGCAGGGAAACACCATATATTTT. Translated, it gives CASSLLQGNTIYF.

This clonotype showed up just once. The chain has TRBV20-1 and TRBJ1-2; a weak D match, TRBD1 (6 bases). The CDR3 is 14 amino acids. Per the germline V gene, CDR1 is DFQATT and CDR2 is SNEGSKA (reference sequence). The V end lost 4 bases, the J end lost 0 bases, and 12 bases lay between the germline ends. The CDR3 DNA follows: TGCAGTGCTACCCTGGGGACAACTAACTATGGCTACACCTTC. This gives the protein CSATLGTTNYGYTF.

This clonotype was detected many times. J is TRBJ2-7 and V is TRBV13; unclear D gene. The CDR3 consists of 12 residues. CDR1 is PRHDT, CDR2 FYEKMQ, per germline (reference sequence). Trimming took 1 base from V and 6 from J, leaving 7 bases between them. The CDR3 nucleotides read TGTGCCAGCAGCTTAGATGGTCCCGAGCAGTACTTC. Its translation: CASSLDGPEQYF.

V usage is TRBV5-1 and J usage is TRBJ1-1; TRBD1 aligns across 8 bases. This CDR3 contains 15 residues. CDR1 and CDR2 (germline): SGHRS, YFSETQ. V shed 0 bases, J shed 5 bases, and the junction held 6 bases outside the gene matches. The CDR3 spells CASSLVGQGSTEAFF. CDR3 in DNA: TGCGCCAGCAGCTTGGTCGGACAGGGAAGTACTGAAGCTTTCTTT.

This clonotype was found a few times. In nucleotides, the CDR3 is TGTGCCACCAGTGATCCTCGACTAGCGGGAGGGCTCGGCAATGAGCAGTTCTTC. Encoded protein: CATSDPRLAGGLGNEQFF. The J gene is TRBJ2-1, the V gene TRBV24-1; 14 nucleotides align to TRBD2. This CDR3 is 18 amino acids long. The ends lost 3 bases at V and 6 bases at J; junction bases unmatched: 9. Per germline, CDR1 KGHDR and CDR2 SFDVKD.

This clonotype was detected many times. V is TRBV28 and J is TRBJ2-7; 8 bases line up with TRBD1. The CDR3 has 16 amino acids. V lost 6 bases to trimming and J lost 5 bases; unmatched junction nucleotides: 15. Germline CDR1 and CDR2: MDHEN and SYDVKM. DNA for the CDR3: TGTGCCAGCAGCCTAGGACAGGGAGGTGCTTGGGACGAGCAGTACTTC. Its translation: CASSLGQGGAWDEQYF.

This sequence joins TRBV14 and TRBJ2-1; a weak D match, TRBD1 (5 bases). The CDR3 loop spans 13 amino acids. Trimming removed 1 base at V and 9 bases at J, with 10 bases between. Germline V lookup: CDR1 SGHDN, CDR2 FVKESK. CDR3 sequence: CASSQGRASEQFF. Written as DNA, the CDR3 is TGTGCCAGCAGCCAAGGCAGGGCGAGTGAGCAGTTCTTC.

The chain couples TRBV5-4 to TRBJ2-3; D unresolved. V lost 2 bases and J 0 bases, leaving 19 bases between the germline ends. Looked up from germline, CDR1 is SGHNT and CDR2 is YYREEE (reference sequence). The CDR3 sequence is 18 residues long. Written as DNA, the CDR3 is TGTGCCAGCAGCTTCGGTTTTACGTTGAGCCAGAGCACAGATACGCAGTATTTT. It translates to CASSFGFTLSQSTDTQYF.

V gene TRBV4-3 combines with J gene TRBJ2-7; weak D call: TRBD1 (5 bases). The germline V and J ends were trimmed by 2 bases and 2 bases, with 13 bases remaining between them. The CDR3 is 15 amino acids. In germline, CDR1 is LGHNA, CDR2 YSLEER. This CDR3 is CASSQNRQGTYEQYF. The CDR3 DNA reads TGCGCCAGCAGCCAAAACCGTCAGGGTACCTACGAGCAGTACTTC.

This clonotype has a count of ten or more. CDR3 sequence (DNA): TGTGCCAGCAGCTTAGCACCGGGCAATGAGCAGTTCTTC. Translation: CASSLAPGNEQFF. This chain uses TRBV11-2 with TRBJ2-1; no clear D gene. V was clipped by 1 base and J by 6 bases, with 7 bases between them. There are 13 residues in the CDR3. The germline V gene has CDR1 SGHAT and CDR2 FQNNGV.

This clonotype has ten or more counts. The rearrangement uses TRBV14 and TRBJ2-1; tentative D call: TRBD1 (5 bases). Trimming removed 5 bases from V and 12 bases from J, with 17 bases in between. Germline values: CDR1 SGHDN, CDR2 FVKESK. The CDR3 length is 13 residues. CDR3 in amino acids: CASSYRIPIGQFF. The CDR3 nucleotides are TGTGCCAGCAGCTACAGGATACCAATAGGGCAGTTCTTC.

The chain combines TRBV5-1 with TRBJ2-2; 11 bases are shared with TRBD2. Germline trimming cut 5 bases from V and 4 bases from J; bases unmatched to any gene: 16. The CDR3 sequence is 19 residues long. In germline, CDR1 is SGHRS, CDR2 YFSETQ. The CDR3 is CASRGTSGSFAASTGELFF. In DNA form, the CDR3 reads TGCGCCAGCAGAGGAACTAGCGGGAGTTTTGCGGCGAGCACCGGGGAGCTGTTTTTT.